Described below is a single T cell receptor (beta chain) sequence and its context. The antigen is unknown. The sample originates from a study of Graves' ophthalmopathy and Graves' hyperthyroidism. Scientists amplified the TCR beta CDR3 regions from RNA transcripts. First-round RT-PCR used HTBI primers; second-round multiplex PCR followed. TCRdb itself ran the multiplex PCR reads through MiXCR, one entry per CDR3 protein. The sample contains about 740,000 distinct CDR3 sequences, 35% to 50% of which appear only once. The V and J ends lost 3 bases and 2 bases, in that order; junction bases with no gene match: 7. The V gene's germline CDR1 is DFQATT and CDR2 SNEGSKA (reference sequence). This CDR3 contains 15 residues. Each diagnosis was determined on the basis of clinical symptoms, serum thyroxine, TRAb, thyroid ultrasound and orbital computed tomography. Broader study findings: As the model predicted ophthalmopathy progression, it achieved a sensitivity of 65% to 71% and a specificity of about 78%. A 13-signature model separated ophthalmopathy from stable hyperthyroidism, almost 90% sensitivity, 65% to 82% specificity. Blood was where most expanded thyroid clonotypes above 0.001 frequency also turned up.

Sequenced: peripheral blood. The clonotype originates from an adult man with Graves' ophthalmopathy. V usage is TRBV20-1 and J usage is TRBJ2-7; 10 bases map to TRBD1. CDR3 region: CSAREDRGRTYEQYF. CDR3 nucleotide sequence: TGCAGTGCTAGGGAAGACAGGGGGCGAACCTACGAGCAGTACTTC.